Listed below are T cell receptor beta chains from one sample, sequenced in a study of siplizumab effects on memory and regulatory T cells. Some clones are missing from TCRdb's copy, which holds only in-frame ones; the method was immunoSEQ multiplex PCR. The table lists about 99,000 clones, about 94% of them singletons. The specimen sequenced was Tregs sorted from blood. These TCRs come from a human donor in good health. The CDR3 runs from the conserved cysteine through the conserved F or W. The D gene is left open where the match is weak. Expanded clones get a size class; other rows say once, few or many, or leave the size out.

J: TRBJ1-3
D: .
size: .
V: TRBV30
DNA: TGTGCCTGGAGGGCAAACACCATATATTTT
CDR3: CAWRANTIYF

J: TRBJ2-3
D: TRBD2
size: .
V: TRBV10-3
DNA: TGTGCCATCAGTGGGGCCGGGACTAGCGGCACAGATACGCAGTATTTT
CDR3: CAISGAGTSGTDTQYF

J: TRBJ2-7
D: .
size: .
V: TRBV4-1
DNA: TGCGCCAGCAGCCAAGATAGCCAGGGTTCCTACGAGCAGTACTTC
CDR3: CASSQDSQGSYEQYF

J: TRBJ2-7
D: .
size: .
V: TRBV29-1
DNA: TGCAGCGTTGGCTGGCAGGACCAGCAGTACTTC
CDR3: CSVGWQDQQYF

J: TRBJ2-5
D: .
size: .
V: TRBV29-1
DNA: TGCAGCGTTGGAATGGACTCCTTCTCGGCCCAGTACTTC
CDR3: CSVGMDSFSAQYF

J: TRBJ2-5
D: .
size: .
V: TRBV5-1
DNA: TGCGCCAGCAGCTTGGGGGCTACCCTCCAAGAGACCCAGTACTTC
CDR3: CASSLGATLQETQYF

J: TRBJ1-4
D: .
size: .
V: TRBV6-5
DNA: TGTGCCAGCAGGCGAACAGGGCGGGTCGAAAAACTGTTTTTT
CDR3: CASRRTGRVEKLFF

J: TRBJ2-7
D: .
size: .
V: TRBV11-3
DNA: TGTGCCAGCAGCTTAGACTATAACTACGAGCAGTACTTC
CDR3: CASSLDYNYEQYF

J: TRBJ2-3
D: .
size: .
V: TRBV27
DNA: TGTGCCAGCAGCTATCGAGGTTACACAGATACGCAGTATTTT
CDR3: CASSYRGYTDTQYF

J: TRBJ2-1
D: TRBD1
size: .
V: TRBV27
DNA: TGTGCCAGCAGTCTCCGGACAGGGGGCGCCTACAATGAGCAGTTCTTC
CDR3: CASSLRTGGAYNEQFF

J: TRBJ1-4
D: TRBD1
size: .
V: TRBV20-1
DNA: TGCAGTGCTATACAGGGGAATAAACTGTTTTTT
CDR3: CSAIQGNKLFF

J: TRBJ1-5
D: .
size: .
V: TRBV6-6
DNA: TGTGCCAGCAGTTACTCGGGGGGGCCCCAGCATTTT
CDR3: CASSYSGGPQHF

J: TRBJ2-7
D: .
size: .
V: TRBV30
DNA: TGTGCCTGGAGTCCAGGCCGTCCCTACGAGCAGTACTTC
CDR3: CAWSPGRPYEQYF

J: TRBJ2-3
D: TRBD2
size: .
V: TRBV10-3
DNA: TGTGCCATCAAGGGGGCTAGCGGGATTACAGATACGCAGTATTTT
CDR3: CAIKGASGITDTQYF

J: TRBJ2-7
D: .
size: .
V: TRBV29-1
DNA: TGCAGCGTTGGGCCCGAGACAGGGACTGCTGTCTACGAGCAGTACTTC
CDR3: CSVGPETGTAVYEQYF

J: TRBJ2-1
D: .
size: .
V: TRBV5-1
DNA: TGCGCCAGCAGCCCCTCGTTGGGAGGGGGCCGAACCTACAATGAGCAGTTCTTC
CDR3: CASSPSLGGGRTYNEQFF

J: TRBJ2-5
D: .
size: .
V: TRBV10-3
DNA: TGTGCCATCAGTGAGATCGAGGGGCGCATCTCCCCCCAGTACTTC
CDR3: CAISEIEGRISPQYF

J: TRBJ2-1
D: .
size: once
V: TRBV7-8
DNA: TGTGCCAGCAGCCCACGCACGTGGGGGGTGTTGCTTTACAATGAGCAGTTCTTC
CDR3: CASSPRTWGVLLYNEQFF

J: TRBJ2-7
D: .
size: .
V: TRBV11-2
DNA: TGTGCCAGCAGTCCACTGGGGTACGAGCAGTACTTC
CDR3: CASSPLGYEQYF

J: TRBJ1-2
D: .
size: .
V: TRBV19
DNA: TGTGCCAGTAGTCCCCGGCTGATGGGAGACAATGGCTACACCTTC
CDR3: CASSPRLMGDNGYTF

J: TRBJ1-5
D: TRBD1
size: .
V: TRBV10-3
DNA: TGTGCCATCAGTGGAGGGGGGACAGGGGGCGTTCAGCCCCAGCATTTT
CDR3: CAISGGGTGGVQPQHF

J: TRBJ1-2
D: .
size: .
V: TRBV7-9
DNA: TGTGCCAGCAGCTCGATAGAGGGGAGGGCGAATGGCTACACCTTC
CDR3: CASSSIEGRANGYTF

J: TRBJ1-2
D: .
size: .
V: TRBV14
DNA: TGTGCCAGCAGCCAAGAGCGGGGTACGGTTAGTGGCTACACCTTC
CDR3: CASSQERGTVSGYTF

J: TRBJ2-4
D: .
size: .
V: TRBV7-2
DNA: TGTGCCAGCAGCCCGGGTGTGGCCAAAAACATTCAGTACTTC
CDR3: CASSPGVAKNIQYF

J: TRBJ1-1
D: .
size: .
V: TRBV7-2
DNA: TGTGCCAGCAGCTCGGGACAGAACACTGAAGCTTTCTTT
CDR3: CASSSGQNTEAFF

J: TRBJ1-4
D: TRBD1
size: .
V: TRBV5-1
DNA: TGCGCCAGCAGCGGCGGGACAGGGAACGAAAAACTGTTTTTT
CDR3: CASSGGTGNEKLFF

J: TRBJ2-2
D: .
size: .
V: TRBV9
DNA: TGTGCCAGCAGCGTAGACGTGGACACCTACACCGGGGAGCTGTTTTTT
CDR3: CASSVDVDTYTGELFF

J: TRBJ2-5
D: .
size: .
V: TRBV7-9
DNA: TGTGCCACGGGAGTACAAGAGACCCAGTACTTC
CDR3: CATGVQETQYF

J: TRBJ2-6
D: .
size: .
V: TRBV7-2
DNA: TGTGCCAGCAGCACTGGACAGTCCCGCTCTGGGGCCAACGTCCTGACTTTC
CDR3: CASSTGQSRSGANVLTF

J: TRBJ2-1
D: TRBD1
size: .
V: TRBV10-2
DNA: TGCGCCAGCAGGAGAACAGGGGACAACAATGAGCAGTTCTTC
CDR3: CASRRTGDNNEQFF

J: TRBJ1-5
D: TRBD1
size: .
V: TRBV5-1
DNA: TGCGCCAGCAGAGGACAGGGGGACAATCAGCCCCAGCATTTT
CDR3: CASRGQGDNQPQHF

J: TRBJ2-2
D: .
size: once
V: TRBV30
DNA: TGTGCCTGGAGTGTACTCCAGGGGACCGGGGAGCTGTTTTTT
CDR3: CAWSVLQGTGELFF

J: TRBJ2-2
D: TRBD2
size: .
V: TRBV11-3
DNA: TGTGCCAGCAGCTCCCTAGCGGGAGTTAATACCGGGGAGCTGTTTTTT
CDR3: CASSSLAGVNTGELFF

J: TRBJ2-1
D: .
size: .
V: TRBV5-4
DNA: TGTGCCAGCAGCTCGCCTTCCTCTGGCCTTAAGCAGTTCTTC
CDR3: CASSSPSSGLKQFF

J: TRBJ2-5
D: TRBD2
size: .
V: TRBV5-4
DNA: TGTGCCAGCAGCTCCGGGACTAGCGGGGGGGTGGTCGAGACCCAGTACTTC
CDR3: CASSSGTSGGVVETQYF

J: TRBJ1-1
D: .
size: .
V: TRBV13
DNA: TGTGCCAGCAGCTTACCCAGGTTAAACACTGAAGCTTTCTTT
CDR3: CASSLPRLNTEAFF

J: TRBJ2-3
D: TRBD2
size: .
V: TRBV7-8
DNA: TGTGCCAGCAGCTTAGGGACTAGCGGGCGAGATACGCAGTATTTT
CDR3: CASSLGTSGRDTQYF

J: TRBJ2-7
D: .
size: .
V: TRBV4-3
DNA: TGCGCCAGCAGCCAAGAACGTGCCTATGGGGAGCAGTACTTC
CDR3: CASSQERAYGEQYF

J: TRBJ1-1
D: .
size: .
V: TRBV29-1
DNA: TGCAGCGTTGCCCAATTATCGAACACTGAAGCTTTCTTT
CDR3: CSVAQLSNTEAFF

J: TRBJ2-5
D: TRBD2
size: .
V: TRBV7-9
DNA: TGTGCCAGCAGCTCAACGGGGAGGGAATCTACGGAGACCCAGTACTTC
CDR3: CASSSTGRESTETQYF

J: TRBJ1-3
D: .
size: .
V: TRBV16
DNA: TGTGCCAGCAGCCAATCGTGGGACTCTGGAAACACCATATATTTT
CDR3: CASSQSWDSGNTIYF

J: TRBJ2-3
D: .
size: .
V: TRBV19
DNA: TGTGCCAGTAGTATGAGTGTTACTAGCACAGATACGCAGTATTTT
CDR3: CASSMSVTSTDTQYF

J: TRBJ1-4
D: TRBD1
size: .
V: TRBV27
DNA: TGTGCCAGCAGCCTGCAGGGGGCGCCTAATGAAAAACTGTTTTTT
CDR3: CASSLQGAPNEKLFF

J: TRBJ1-2
D: TRBD1
size: .
V: TRBV7-9
DNA: TGTGCCAGCAGCCATTTAATAGGACAGGGGGCCAGGTATGGCTACACCTTC
CDR3: CASSHLIGQGARYGYTF

J: TRBJ2-5
D: TRBD2
size: .
V: TRBV7-6
DNA: TGTGCCAGCAGCCACGGGGGGGGCAGGGAGACCCAGTACTTC
CDR3: CASSHGGGRETQYF

J: TRBJ2-7
D: .
size: .
V: TRBV18
DNA: TGTGCCAGCTCCCCCCGGATAGAACGGTCCGAGCAGTACTTC
CDR3: CASSPRIERSEQYF

J: TRBJ1-2
D: TRBD1
size: .
V: TRBV7-2
DNA: TGTGCCAGCAGCCCCCTGGGACAGGAACATGGCTACACCTTC
CDR3: CASSPLGQEHGYTF

J: TRBJ1-1
D: TRBD1
size: .
V: TRBV5-1
DNA: TGCGCCAGCAGCAAGGACAGGGGGCTTATTGAAGCTTTCTTT
CDR3: CASSKDRGLIEAFF

J: TRBJ1-1
D: .
size: .
V: TRBV18
DNA: TGTGCCAGCTCACCTCAGGGGAGGAACACTGAAGCTTTCTTT
CDR3: CASSPQGRNTEAFF

J: TRBJ2-1
D: .
size: once
V: TRBV4-1
DNA: TGCGCCAGCAGCCAAGATGTACGGCACAATGAGCAGTTCTTC
CDR3: CASSQDVRHNEQFF

J: TRBJ2-7
D: TRBD2
size: .
V: TRBV18
DNA: TGTGCCAGCTCACCGGGGGTAGCGGGAGTCGGGGAGCAGTACTTC
CDR3: CASSPGVAGVGEQYF

J: TRBJ2-5
D: .
size: .
V: TRBV27
DNA: TGTGCCAGCAGTTTAAAAGAGACCCAGTACTTC
CDR3: CASSLKETQYF

J: TRBJ1-2
D: .
size: .
V: TRBV7-9
DNA: TGTGCCAGCAGCTTAGCGGTGGCAAACTATGGCTACACCTTC
CDR3: CASSLAVANYGYTF